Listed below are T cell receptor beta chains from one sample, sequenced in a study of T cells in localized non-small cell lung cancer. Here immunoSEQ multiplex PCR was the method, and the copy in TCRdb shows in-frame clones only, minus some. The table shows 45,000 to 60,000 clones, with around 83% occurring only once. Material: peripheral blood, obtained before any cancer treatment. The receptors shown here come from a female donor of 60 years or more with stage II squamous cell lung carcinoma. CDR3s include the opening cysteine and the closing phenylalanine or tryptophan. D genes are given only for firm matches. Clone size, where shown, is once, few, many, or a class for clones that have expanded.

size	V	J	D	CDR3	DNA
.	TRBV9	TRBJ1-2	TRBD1	CASSLRDSWDGYTF	TGTGCCAGCAGCCTCCGGGACAGTTGGGACGGCTACACCTTC
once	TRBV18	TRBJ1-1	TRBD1	CASTRDRGNTEAFF	TGTGCCAGCACCCGGGACAGGGGTAACACTGAAGCTTTCTTT
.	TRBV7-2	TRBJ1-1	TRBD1	CASTARAGTGRGTEAFF	TGTGCCAGCACCGCTAGGGCGGGGACAGGTAGAGGCACTGAAGCTTTCTTT
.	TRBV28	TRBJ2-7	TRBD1	CASSLSPGTGGYEQYF	TGTGCCAGCAGTTTATCCCCTGGGACAGGGGGTTACGAGCAGTACTTC
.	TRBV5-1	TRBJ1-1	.	CASSLGEMNTEAFF	TGCGCCAGCAGCTTGGGGGAGATGAACACTGAAGCTTTCTTT
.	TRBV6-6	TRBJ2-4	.	CASSYPQRTKANIQYF	TGTGCCAGCAGTTACCCCCAAAGGACAAAGGCGAACATTCAGTACTTC
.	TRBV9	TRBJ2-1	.	CASSADSYNEQFF	TGTGCCAGCAGCGCGGACAGTTACAATGAGCAGTTCTTC
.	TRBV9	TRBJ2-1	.	CASSVDAYEQFF	TGTGCCAGCAGCGTAGATGCCTATGAGCAGTTCTTC
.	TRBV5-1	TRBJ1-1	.	CASSLGVEAFF	TGCGCCAGCAGCTTGGGGGTAGAAGCTTTCTTT
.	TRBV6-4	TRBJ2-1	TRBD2	CASSDRSSGGVVQFF	TGTGCCAGCAGTGACAGGTCTAGCGGGGGGGTCGTGCAGTTCTTC
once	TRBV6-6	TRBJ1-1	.	CASSYGAEAFF	TGTGCCAGCAGTTATGGGGCAGAAGCTTTCTTT
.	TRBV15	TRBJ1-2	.	CATSRGQPLYGYTF	TGTGCCACCAGCAGAGGACAGCCACTCTATGGCTACACCTTC
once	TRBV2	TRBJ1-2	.	CASSGDTQGVYGYTF	TGTGCCAGCAGTGGTGACACCCAAGGCGTCTATGGCTACACCTTC
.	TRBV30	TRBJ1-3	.	CAWSAMGRGNTIYF	TGTGCCTGGAGCGCTATGGGACGGGGAAACACCATATATTTT
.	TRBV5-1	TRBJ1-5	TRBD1	CASSPDRGANQPQHF	TGCGCCAGCAGCCCCGACAGGGGGGCCAATCAGCCCCAGCATTTT
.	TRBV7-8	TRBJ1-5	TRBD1	CASSEQGTSSPQHF	TGTGCCAGCAGCGAACAGGGGACCTCATCGCCCCAGCATTTT
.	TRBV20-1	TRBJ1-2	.	CSAGHKYGYTF	TGCAGTGCGGGGCACAAGTATGGCTACACCTTC
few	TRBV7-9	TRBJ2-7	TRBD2	CASSQRGAYEQYF	TGTGCCAGCAGCCAGCGGGGGGCCTACGAGCAGTACTTC
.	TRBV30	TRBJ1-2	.	CAWSKISGVWGYTF	TGTGCCTGGAGCAAGATCTCAGGGGTCTGGGGCTACACCTTC
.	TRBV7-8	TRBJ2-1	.	CASSSSAGNEQFF	TGTGCCAGCAGCTCAAGCGCCGGAAATGAGCAGTTCTTC
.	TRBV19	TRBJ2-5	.	CASSVPDSPTQYF	TGTGCCAGTAGTGTCCCGGACAGCCCAACCCAGTACTTC
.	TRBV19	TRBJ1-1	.	CASSIPPGTEAFF	TGTGCCAGTAGTATCCCGCCAGGCACTGAAGCTTTCTTT
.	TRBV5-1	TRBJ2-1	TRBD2	CASSPYATSGGLNEQFF	TGCGCCAGCAGCCCCTATGCAACTAGCGGGGGCCTCAATGAGCAGTTCTTC
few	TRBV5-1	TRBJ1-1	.	CASSFGTEGGEAFF	TGCGCCAGCAGCTTTGGGACGGAGGGAGGTGAAGCTTTCTTT
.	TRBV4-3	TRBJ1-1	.	CASSRKGDGGLNTEAFF	TGCGCCAGCAGCCGCAAAGGAGATGGGGGTCTGAACACTGAAGCTTTCTTT
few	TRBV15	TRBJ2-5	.	CATSPGETQYF	TGTGCCACCAGTCCCGGGGAGACCCAGTACTTC
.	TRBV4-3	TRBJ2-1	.	CASSQDQAPGVQFF	TGCGCCAGCAGCCAAGATCAAGCCCCAGGGGTGCAGTTCTTC
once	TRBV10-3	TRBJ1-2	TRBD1	CAISSPNAGGAGYTF	TGTGCCATCAGTTCCCCCAATGCAGGGGGAGCTGGCTACACCTTC
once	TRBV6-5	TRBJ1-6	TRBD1	CASSYSRDSNSPLHF	TGTGCCAGCAGTTACTCCCGGGACAGTAATTCACCCCTCCACTTT
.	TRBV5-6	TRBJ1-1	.	CASSPTGRASEAFF	TGTGCCAGCAGCCCCACCGGCAGGGCCAGTGAAGCTTTCTTT